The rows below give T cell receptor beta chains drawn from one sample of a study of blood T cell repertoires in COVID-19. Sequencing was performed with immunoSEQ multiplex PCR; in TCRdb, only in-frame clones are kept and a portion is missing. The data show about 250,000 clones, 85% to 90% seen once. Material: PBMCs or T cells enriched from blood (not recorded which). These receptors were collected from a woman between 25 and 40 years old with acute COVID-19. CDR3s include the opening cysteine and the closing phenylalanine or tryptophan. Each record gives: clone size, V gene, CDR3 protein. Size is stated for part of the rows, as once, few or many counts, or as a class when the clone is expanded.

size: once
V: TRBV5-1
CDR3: CASSWGGQGGVDEQFF

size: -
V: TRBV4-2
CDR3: CASSQDLAGGYNEQFF

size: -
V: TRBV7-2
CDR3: CASSLTGTASYEQYF

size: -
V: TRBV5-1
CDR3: CASSLNQGRTYNSPLHF

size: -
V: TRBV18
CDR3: CASSQGQGANVLTF

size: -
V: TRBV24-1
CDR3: CATSTNRGRGEKLFF

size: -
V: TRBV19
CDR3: CASSTGGGNIQYF

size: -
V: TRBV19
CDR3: CASSILSRSSGNTIYF

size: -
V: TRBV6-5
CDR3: CASSYQTGRDGYTF

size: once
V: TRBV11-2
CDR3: CASSLPGYSGANVLTF

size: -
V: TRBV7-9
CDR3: CASSPLGTYNEQFF

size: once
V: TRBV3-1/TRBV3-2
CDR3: CASSQDLGTGGRGYTF

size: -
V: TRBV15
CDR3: CATSRLGQKYGYTF

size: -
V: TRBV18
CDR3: CASSTTGRDTARAAINSPLHF

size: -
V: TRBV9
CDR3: CASSPGEGRTEAFF

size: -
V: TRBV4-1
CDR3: CASSQAAGGLGDEQFF

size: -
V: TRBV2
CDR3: CATSWTGGYQPQHF

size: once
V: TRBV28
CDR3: CASSLIQANYGYTF

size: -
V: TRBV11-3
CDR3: CASSLVPGPANEKLFF

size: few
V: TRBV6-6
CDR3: CASSSDRASGYTF

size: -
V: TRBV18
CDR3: CASSAGTVQETQYF

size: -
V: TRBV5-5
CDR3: CASSRTGGGTEAFF

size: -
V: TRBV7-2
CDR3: CASSFPLAGGRVEQFF

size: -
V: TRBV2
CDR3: CASSERGIGGAFF

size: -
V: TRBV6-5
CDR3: CASSRTGATNEKLFF

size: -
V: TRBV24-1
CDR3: CATSDFPTGTEAFF

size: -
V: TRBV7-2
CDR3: CASSSPSGGHGEQYF

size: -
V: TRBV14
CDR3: CASSQAPGQGTQYF

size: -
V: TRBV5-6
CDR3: CASSLARDRGMNQPQHF

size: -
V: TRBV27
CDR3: CASSLSQVSIDYTF

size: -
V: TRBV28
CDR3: CASSWSWVEGSYEQYF

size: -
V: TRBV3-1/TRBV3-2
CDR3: CASSQGAFSYNSPLHF

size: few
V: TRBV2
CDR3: CASTGRGWGTEAFF

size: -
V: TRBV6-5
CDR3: CASRKLAAGGELFF

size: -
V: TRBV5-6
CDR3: CASSLGSSSYEQYF

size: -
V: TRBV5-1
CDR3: CASSLGQGDNSPLHF

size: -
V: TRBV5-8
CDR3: CASSLRQSYEQYF

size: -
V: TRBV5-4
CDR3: CASNVGAGFNNEQFF

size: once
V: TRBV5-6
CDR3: CASSLAGGWTYEQYF